The present T cell receptor beta chain was sequenced within a study of shared clonotypes between healthy human individuals. This table comes from immunoSEQ multiplex PCR, and its TCRdb copy is limited to in-frame clones, with some not included. This sample has approximately 1.5 million clones, with 95% to 99% found just once. V was trimmed by 1 base and J by 11 bases, leaving 14 bases between them. CDR3 length: 14 residues. CDR1 LGHNA and CDR2 YSLEER come from the germline V gene. A split of CD4+ cells into CD45RA+ naive and CD45RA-negative memory subsets was performed. Sequenced input: naive CD4+ T cells sorted from blood. Subset of the sample: CD45RA+ positively selected. The clonotype originates from a man aged 25 to 45 in good health. The J gene is TRBJ2-2, the V gene TRBV4-3, with D unresolved. The CDR3 coding sequence is TGCGCCAGCAGCCAAGCCCCCCAATGGGGTGAGCTGTTTTTT. Translated, it gives CASSQAPQWGELFF.